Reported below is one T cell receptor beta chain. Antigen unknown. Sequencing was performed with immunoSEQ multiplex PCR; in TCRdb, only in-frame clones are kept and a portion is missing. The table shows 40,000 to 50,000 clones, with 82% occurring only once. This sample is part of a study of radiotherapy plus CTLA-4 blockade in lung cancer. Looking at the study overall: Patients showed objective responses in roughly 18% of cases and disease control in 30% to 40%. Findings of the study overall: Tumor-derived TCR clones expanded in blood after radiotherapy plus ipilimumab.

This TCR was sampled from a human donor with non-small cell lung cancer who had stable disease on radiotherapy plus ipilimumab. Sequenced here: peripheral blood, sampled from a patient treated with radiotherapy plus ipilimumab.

The CDR3 DNA sequence: TGTGCCAGCTCACCACTCAGGGGGCGTCAAGAGACCCAGTACTTC. Translation: CASSPLRGRQETQYF. The rearrangement uses TRBV18 and TRBJ2-5, with 8 bases lining up with TRBD1. V lost 1 base and J lost 2; bases outside the gene matches: 3. This CDR3 spans 15 amino acids. The V gene's germline CDR1 is KGHSH and CDR2 LQKENI.